This T cell receptor beta chain was captured in a study of blood T cell repertoires in COVID-19. Across the whole study: COVID-19 samples from acute and convalescent phases originated in the United States, Italy and Spain.

Participants reported their clinical history, and cohort assignment relied on those reports. Cohort 3 recovery required two negative PCRs, clearance, or symptom resolution. CDR1 is SGHRS, CDR2 YFSETQ, per germline. The ends were cut back, 4 bases at V and 4 bases at J, with 16 bases in the middle. The CDR3 contains 15 residues. In the original workflow: Amplified reference gene primers provided the basis for estimating nucleated cell counts. Some clones are missing from TCRdb's copy, which holds only in-frame ones; the method was immunoSEQ multiplex PCR. V and J calls plus clone size are reproduced from that table; the DNA served to infer D and trimming. The sample carries around 390,000 clones, about 87% recorded once.

The clonotype originates from a woman between 45 and 65 years old who had recovered from COVID-19. Sequenced input: PBMCs or T cells enriched from blood (not recorded which). The chain has TRBV5-1 and TRBJ2-3; tentatively, D is TRBD2 (5 bases). The chain's CDR3 is CASSIGVTGADTQYF. The CDR3 bases are TGCGCCAGCAGCATCGGGGTCACCGGGGCAGATACGCAGTATTTT. The full variable domain, completed using reference TRBV5-1 and TRBJ2-3, is KAGVTQTPRYLIKTRGQQVTLSCSPISGHRSVSWYQQTPGQGLQFLFEYFSETQRNKGNFPGRFSGRQFSNSRSEMNVSTLELGDSALYLCASSIGVTGADTQYFGPGTRLTVL.